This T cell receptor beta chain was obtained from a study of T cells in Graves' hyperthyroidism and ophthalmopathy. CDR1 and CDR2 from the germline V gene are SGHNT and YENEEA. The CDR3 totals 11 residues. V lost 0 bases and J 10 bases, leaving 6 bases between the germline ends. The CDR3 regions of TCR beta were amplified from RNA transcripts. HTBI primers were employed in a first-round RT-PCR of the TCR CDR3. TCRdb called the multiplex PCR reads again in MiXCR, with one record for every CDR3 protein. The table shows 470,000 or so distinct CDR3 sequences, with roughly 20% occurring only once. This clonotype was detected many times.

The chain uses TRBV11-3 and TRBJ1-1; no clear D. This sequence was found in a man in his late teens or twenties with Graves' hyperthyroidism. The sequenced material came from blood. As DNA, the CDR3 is TGTGCCAGCAGCTTAGAGGGAGGAGCTTTCTTT. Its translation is CASSLEGGAFF.